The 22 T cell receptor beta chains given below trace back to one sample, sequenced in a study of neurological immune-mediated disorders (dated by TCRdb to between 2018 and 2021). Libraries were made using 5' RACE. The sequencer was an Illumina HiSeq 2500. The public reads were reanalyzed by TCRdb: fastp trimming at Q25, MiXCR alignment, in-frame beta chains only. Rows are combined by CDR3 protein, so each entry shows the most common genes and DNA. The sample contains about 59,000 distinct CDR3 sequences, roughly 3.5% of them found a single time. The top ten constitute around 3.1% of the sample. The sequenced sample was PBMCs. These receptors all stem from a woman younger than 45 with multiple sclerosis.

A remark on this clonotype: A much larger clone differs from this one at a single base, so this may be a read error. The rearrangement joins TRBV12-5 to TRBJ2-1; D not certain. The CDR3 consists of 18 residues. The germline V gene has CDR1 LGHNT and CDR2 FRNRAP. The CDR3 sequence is CASGLTQTGRSSYNDQFF. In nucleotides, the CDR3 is TGTGCTAGTGGTTTGACCCAGACTGGACGGAGCTCCTACAATGATCAGTTCTTC.

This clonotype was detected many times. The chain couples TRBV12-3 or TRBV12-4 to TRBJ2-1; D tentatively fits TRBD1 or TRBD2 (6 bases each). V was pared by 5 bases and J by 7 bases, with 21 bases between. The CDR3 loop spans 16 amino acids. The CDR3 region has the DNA TGTGCCAGCAGTCCGATCCGTTCGGGGGCAAGAAATGAGCAGTTCTTC. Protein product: CASSPIRSGARNEQFF.

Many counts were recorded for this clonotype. CDR3 coding DNA: TGCGCCAGCAGCTTGAAGACGACCTACGAGCAGTACTTC. Amino acid sequence: CASSLKTTYEQYF. V usage is TRBV5-1 and J usage is TRBJ2-7, with D uncertain. V was clipped by 1 base and J by 2 bases, with 7 bases between them. Germline V CDR1 and CDR2: SGHRS, YFSETQ. CDR3 length: 13 amino acids.

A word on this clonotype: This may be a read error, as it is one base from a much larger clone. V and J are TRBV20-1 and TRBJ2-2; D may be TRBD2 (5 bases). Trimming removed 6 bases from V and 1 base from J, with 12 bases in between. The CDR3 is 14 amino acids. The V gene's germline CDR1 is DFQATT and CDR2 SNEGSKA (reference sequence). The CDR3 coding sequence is TGCAGTGCCCACCCGGGAAAGAACACCGGGGAGCTGTTTTTT. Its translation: CSAHPGKNTGELFF.

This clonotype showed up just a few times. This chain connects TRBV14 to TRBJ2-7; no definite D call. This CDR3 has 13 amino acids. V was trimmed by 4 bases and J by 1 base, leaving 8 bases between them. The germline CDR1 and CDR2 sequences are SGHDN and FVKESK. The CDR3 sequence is CASSRVTSYEQYF. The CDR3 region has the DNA TGTGCCAGCAGCCGGGTTACATCCTACGAGCAGTACTTC.

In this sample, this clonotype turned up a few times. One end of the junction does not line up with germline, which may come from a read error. The CDR3, as DNA: TGTGCCAGCAGCGCGGAGGAGGAGCGCAATCAGCCCCAGAATTTT. Translation: CASSAEEERNQPQNF. This chain uses TRBV2 with TRBJ1-5, with no clear D. The germline V gene encodes CDR1 SNHLY and CDR2 FYNNEI. The CDR3 length is 15 residues. Together with reference TRBV2 and TRBJ1-5, the CDR3 gives the full variable domain: EPEVTQTPSHQVTQMGQEVILRCVPISNHLYFYWYRQILGQKVEFLVSFYNNEISEKSEIFDDQFSVERPDGSNFTLKIRSTKLEDSAMYFCASSAEEERNQPQNFGDGTRLSIL.

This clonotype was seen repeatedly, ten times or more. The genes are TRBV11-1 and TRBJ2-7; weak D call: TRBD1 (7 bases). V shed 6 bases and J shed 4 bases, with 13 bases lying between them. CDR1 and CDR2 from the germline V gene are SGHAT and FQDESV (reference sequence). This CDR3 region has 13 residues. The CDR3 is CASRRTGGYEQYF. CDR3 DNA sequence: TGTGCCAGCAGGCGGACAGGAGGGTACGAGCAGTACTTC.

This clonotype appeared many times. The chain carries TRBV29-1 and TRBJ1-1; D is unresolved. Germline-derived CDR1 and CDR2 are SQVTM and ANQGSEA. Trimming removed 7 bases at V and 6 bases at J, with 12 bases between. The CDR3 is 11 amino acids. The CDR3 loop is CSDQPHPEAFF. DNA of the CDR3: TGCAGCGATCAGCCACACCCTGAAGCTTTCTTT.

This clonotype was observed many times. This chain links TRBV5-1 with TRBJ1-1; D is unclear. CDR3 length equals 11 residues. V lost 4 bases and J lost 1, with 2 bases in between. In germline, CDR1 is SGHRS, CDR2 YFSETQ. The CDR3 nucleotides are TGCGCCAGCAGCCAGAACACTGAAGCTTTCTTT. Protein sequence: CASSQNTEAFF.

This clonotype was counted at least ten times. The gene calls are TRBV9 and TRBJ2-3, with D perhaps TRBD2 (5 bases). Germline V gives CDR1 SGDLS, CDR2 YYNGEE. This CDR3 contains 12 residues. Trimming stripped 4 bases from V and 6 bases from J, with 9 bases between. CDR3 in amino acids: CASSRGLDTQYF. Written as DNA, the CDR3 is TGTGCCAGCAGCCGTGGACTGGATACGCAGTATTTT. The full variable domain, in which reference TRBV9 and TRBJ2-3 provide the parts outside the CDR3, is DSGVTQTPKHLITATGQRVTLRCSPRSGDLSVYWYQQSLDQGLQFLIQYYNGEERAKGNILERFSAQQFPDLHSELNLSSLELGDSALYFCASSRGLDTQYFGPGTRLTVL.

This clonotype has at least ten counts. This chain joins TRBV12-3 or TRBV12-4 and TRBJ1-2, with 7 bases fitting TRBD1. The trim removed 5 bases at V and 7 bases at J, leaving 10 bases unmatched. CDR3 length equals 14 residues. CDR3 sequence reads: CASSPWDRSGGYTF. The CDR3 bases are TGTGCCAGCAGTCCCTGGGACAGATCGGGTGGCTACACCTTC.

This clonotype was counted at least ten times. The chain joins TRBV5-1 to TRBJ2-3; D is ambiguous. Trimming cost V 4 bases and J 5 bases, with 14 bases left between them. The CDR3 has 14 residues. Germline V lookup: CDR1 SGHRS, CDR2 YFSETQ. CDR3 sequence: CASSISFPQDTQYF. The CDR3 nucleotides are TGCGCCAGCAGCATTAGCTTTCCCCAAGATACGCAGTATTTT.

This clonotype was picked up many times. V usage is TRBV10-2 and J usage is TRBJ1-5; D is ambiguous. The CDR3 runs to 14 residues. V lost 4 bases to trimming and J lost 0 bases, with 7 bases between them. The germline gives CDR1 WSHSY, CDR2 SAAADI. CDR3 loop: CASSAGNSNQPQHF. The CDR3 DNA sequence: TGCGCCAGCAGTGCCGGGAATAGCAATCAGCCCCAGCATTTT.

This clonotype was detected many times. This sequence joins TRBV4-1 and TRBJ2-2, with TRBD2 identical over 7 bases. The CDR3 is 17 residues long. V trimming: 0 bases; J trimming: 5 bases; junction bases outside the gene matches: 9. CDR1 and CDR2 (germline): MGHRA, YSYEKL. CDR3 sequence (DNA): TGCGCCAGCAGCCAAGAAGGTGCGGGAGATTTGACCGGGGAGCTGTTTTTT. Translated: CASSQEGAGDLTGELFF.

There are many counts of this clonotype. The CDR3 nucleotides read TGCGCCAGCAGCCTCATAATGAACACTGAAGCTTTCTTT. The encoded protein is CASSLIMNTEAFF. The chain is built from TRBV5-1 and TRBJ1-1; no clear D. Germline values: CDR1 SGHRS, CDR2 YFSETQ. The CDR3 runs to 13 residues. Trimming removed 4 bases from V and 0 bases from J, with 7 bases in between.

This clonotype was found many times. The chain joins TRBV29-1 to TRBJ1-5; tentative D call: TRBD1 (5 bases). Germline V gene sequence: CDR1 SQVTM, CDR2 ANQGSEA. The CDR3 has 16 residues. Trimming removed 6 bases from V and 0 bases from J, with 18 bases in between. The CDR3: CSVPFRRGASNQPQHF. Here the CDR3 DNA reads TGCAGCGTGCCGTTCAGGAGGGGTGCTAGCAATCAGCCCCAGCATTTT.

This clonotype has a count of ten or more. The CDR3 protein is CASSSLGTSVYNEQFF. CDR3 DNA: TGCGCCAGCAGCTCTTTGGGTACTAGCGTCTACAATGAGCAGTTCTTC. The chain employs TRBV5-1 and TRBJ2-1; 7 bases fit TRBD2. Germline V gene lookup returns CDR1 SGHRS and CDR2 YFSETQ. The trim removed 3 bases at V and 3 bases at J, leaving 9 bases unmatched. The CDR3 loop spans 16 amino acids.

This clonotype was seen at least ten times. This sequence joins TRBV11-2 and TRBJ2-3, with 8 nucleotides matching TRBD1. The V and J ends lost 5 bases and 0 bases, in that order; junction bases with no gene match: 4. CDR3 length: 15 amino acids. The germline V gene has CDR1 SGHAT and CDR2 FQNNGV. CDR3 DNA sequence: TGTGCCAGCAGCACCGGGGACAGGAGCACAGATACGCAGTATTTT. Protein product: CASSTGDRSTDTQYF.

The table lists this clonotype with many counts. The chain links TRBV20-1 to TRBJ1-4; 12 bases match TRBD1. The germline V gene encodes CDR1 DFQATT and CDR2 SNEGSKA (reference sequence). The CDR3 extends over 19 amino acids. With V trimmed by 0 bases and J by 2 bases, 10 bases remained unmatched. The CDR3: CSARDPTPGQGATNEKLFF. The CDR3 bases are TGCAGTGCTAGAGACCCTACACCGGGACAGGGGGCTACTAATGAAAAACTGTTTTTT.

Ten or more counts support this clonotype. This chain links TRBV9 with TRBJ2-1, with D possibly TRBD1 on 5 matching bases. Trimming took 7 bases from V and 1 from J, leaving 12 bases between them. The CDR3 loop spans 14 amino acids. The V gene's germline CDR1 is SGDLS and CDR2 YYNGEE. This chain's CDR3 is CASADPGSYNEQFF. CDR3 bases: TGTGCCAGCGCAGACCCAGGGTCCTACAATGAGCAGTTCTTC.

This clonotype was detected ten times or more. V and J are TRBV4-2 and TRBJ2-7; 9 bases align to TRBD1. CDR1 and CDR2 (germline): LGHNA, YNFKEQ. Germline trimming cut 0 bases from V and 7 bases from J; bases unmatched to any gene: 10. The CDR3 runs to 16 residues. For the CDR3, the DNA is TGTGCCAGCAGCCAAGACCAGACAGGGGGGATGAGTGAGCAGTACTTC. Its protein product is CASSQDQTGGMSEQYF.

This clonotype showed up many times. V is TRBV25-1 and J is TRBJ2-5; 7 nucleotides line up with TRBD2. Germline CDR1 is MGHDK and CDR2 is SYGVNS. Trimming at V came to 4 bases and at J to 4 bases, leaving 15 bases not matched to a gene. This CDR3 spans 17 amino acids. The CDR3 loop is CASSASLATGGRETQYF. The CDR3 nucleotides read TGTGCCAGCAGTGCTTCCCTAGCTACCGGGGGGAGAGAGACCCAGTACTTC.